This note documents a single TCR beta chain sequence. Antigen: not known. The source of the sample is a study of T cell responses to AZD1222 COVID-19 vaccine. CDR3 size: 14 residues. Per the germline V gene, CDR1 is GTSNPN and CDR2 is SVGIG (reference sequence). Trimming cost V 1 base and J 8 bases; bases outside gene matches: 5. Study findings and constraints: Clonal diversity may have been underestimated in mostly white British donors. The number of AZD1222 recipients seropositive at baseline was only six. CD4 TCRs linked to vaccination spanned spike, dominating at 160-218 and 743-854.

The repertoire was sequenced with immunoSEQ multiplex PCR; TCRdb's copy has only in-frame clones and lacks some. The sample holds approximately 60,000 clones, about 90% seen once. Sequencing was performed on peripheral blood, taken on day 0 of AZD1222 vaccination. This sequence joins TRBV30 and TRBJ1-4, with 9 bases matching TRBD1. This TCR was recovered from an adult in good health. CDR3: CAWSETGGLEKLFF. As DNA, the CDR3 is TGTGCCTGGAGTGAGACAGGGGGTTTGGAAAAACTGTTTTTT.